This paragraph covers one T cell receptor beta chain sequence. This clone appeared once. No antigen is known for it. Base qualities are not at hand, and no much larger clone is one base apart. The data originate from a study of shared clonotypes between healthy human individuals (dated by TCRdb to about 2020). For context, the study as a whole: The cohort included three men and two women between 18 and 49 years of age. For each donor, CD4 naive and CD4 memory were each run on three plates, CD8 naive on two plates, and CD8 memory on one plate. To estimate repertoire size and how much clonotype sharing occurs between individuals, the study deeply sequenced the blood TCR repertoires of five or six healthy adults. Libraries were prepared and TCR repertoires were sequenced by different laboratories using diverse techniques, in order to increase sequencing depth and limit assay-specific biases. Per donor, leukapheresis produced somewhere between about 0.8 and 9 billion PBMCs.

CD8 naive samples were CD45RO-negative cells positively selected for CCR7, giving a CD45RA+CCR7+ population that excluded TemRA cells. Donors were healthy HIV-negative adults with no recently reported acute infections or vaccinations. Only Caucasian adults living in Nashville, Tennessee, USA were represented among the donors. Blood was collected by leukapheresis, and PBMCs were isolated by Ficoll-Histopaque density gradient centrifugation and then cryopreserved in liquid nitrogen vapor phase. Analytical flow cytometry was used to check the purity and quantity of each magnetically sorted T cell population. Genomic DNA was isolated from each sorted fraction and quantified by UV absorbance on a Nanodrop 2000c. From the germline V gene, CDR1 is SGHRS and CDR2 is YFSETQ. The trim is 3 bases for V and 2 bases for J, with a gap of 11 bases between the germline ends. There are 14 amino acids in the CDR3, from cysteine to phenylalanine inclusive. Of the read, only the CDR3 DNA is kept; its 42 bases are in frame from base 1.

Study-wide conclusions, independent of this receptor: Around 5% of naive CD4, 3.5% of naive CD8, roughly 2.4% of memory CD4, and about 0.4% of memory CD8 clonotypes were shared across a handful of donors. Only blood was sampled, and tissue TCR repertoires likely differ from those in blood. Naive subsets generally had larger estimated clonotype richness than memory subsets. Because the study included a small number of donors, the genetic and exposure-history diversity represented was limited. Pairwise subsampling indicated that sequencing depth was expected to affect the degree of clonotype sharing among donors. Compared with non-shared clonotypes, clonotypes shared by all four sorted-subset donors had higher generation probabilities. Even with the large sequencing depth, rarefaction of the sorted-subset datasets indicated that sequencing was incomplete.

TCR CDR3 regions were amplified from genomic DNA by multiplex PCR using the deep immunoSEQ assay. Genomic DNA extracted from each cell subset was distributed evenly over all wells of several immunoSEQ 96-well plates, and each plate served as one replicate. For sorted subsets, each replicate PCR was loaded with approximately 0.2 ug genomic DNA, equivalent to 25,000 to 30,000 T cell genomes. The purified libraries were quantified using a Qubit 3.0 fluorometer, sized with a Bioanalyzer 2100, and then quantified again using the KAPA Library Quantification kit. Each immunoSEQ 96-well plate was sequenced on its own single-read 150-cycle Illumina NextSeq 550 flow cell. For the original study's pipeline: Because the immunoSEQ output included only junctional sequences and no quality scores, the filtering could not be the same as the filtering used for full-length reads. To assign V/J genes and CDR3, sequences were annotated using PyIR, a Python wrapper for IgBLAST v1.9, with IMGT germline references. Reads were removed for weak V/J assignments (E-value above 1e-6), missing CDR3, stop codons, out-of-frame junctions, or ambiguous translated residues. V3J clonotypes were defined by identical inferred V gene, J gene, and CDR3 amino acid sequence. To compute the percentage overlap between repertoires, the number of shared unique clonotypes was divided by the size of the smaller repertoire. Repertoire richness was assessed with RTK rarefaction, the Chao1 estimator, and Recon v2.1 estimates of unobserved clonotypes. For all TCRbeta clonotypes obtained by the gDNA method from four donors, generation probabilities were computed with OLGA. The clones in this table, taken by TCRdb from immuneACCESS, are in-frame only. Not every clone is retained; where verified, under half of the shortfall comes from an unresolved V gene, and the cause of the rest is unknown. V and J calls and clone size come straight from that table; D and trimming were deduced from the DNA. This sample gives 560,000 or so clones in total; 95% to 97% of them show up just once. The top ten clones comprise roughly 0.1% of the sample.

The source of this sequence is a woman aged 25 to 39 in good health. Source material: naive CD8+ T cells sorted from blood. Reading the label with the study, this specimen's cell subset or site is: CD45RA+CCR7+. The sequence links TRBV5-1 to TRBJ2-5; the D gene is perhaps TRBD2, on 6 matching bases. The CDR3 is CASSYGTPQETQYF. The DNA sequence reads TGCGCCAGCAGCTACGGGACTCCGCAAGAGACCCAGTACTTC.